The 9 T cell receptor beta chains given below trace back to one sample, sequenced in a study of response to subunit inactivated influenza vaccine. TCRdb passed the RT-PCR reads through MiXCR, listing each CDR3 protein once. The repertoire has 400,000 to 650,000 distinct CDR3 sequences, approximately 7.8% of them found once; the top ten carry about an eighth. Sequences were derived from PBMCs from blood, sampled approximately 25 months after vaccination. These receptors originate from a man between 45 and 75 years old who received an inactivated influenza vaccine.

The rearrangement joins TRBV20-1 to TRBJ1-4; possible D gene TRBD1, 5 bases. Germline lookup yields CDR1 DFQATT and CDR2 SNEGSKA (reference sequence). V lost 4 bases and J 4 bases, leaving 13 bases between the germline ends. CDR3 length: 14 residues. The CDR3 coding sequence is TGCAGTGCTATTTATACAGGAGTTAATGAAAAACTGTTTTTT. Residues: CSAIYTGVNEKLFF.

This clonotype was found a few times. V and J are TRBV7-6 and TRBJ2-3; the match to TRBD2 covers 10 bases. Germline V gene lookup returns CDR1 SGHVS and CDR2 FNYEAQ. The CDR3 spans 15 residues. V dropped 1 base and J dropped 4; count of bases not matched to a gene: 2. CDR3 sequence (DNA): TGTGCCAGCAGCTTAGGTGGGACTAGCGCAGATACGCAGTATTTT. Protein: CASSLGGTSADTQYF.

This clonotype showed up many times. CDR3 sequence: CASRGLAANTGELFF. The CDR3 DNA reads TGTGCCAGCAGGGGACTAGCGGCGAACACCGGGGAGCTGTTTTTT. The chain links TRBV2 to TRBJ2-2; 11 bases align to TRBD2. The CDR3 extends over 15 amino acids. Per germline, CDR1 SNHLY and CDR2 FYNNEI. J lost 0 bases, V lost 6 bases, and 0 bases had no gene match.

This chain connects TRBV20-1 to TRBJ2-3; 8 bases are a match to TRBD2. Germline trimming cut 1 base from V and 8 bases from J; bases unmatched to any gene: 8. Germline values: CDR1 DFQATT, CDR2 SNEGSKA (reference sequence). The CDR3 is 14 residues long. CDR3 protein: CSARAGGRLGTQYF. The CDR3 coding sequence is TGCAGTGCTAGAGCGGGGGGGCGGTTGGGTACGCAGTATTTT.

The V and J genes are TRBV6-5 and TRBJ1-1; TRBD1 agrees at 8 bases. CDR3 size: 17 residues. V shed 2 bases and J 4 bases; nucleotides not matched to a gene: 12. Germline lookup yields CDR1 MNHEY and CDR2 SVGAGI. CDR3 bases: TGTGCCAGCAGTTACGGTATCCAGGGGGCGAGATCCACTGAAGCTTTCTTT. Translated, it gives CASSYGIQGARSTEAFF.

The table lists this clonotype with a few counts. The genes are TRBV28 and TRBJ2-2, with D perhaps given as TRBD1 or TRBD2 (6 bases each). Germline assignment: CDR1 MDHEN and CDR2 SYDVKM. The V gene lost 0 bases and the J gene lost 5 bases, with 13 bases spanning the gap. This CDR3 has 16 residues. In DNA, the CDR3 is TGTGCCAGCAGTTTATGGGCCGGGGGCCATACCGGGGAGCTGTTTTTT. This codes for CASSLWAGGHTGELFF.

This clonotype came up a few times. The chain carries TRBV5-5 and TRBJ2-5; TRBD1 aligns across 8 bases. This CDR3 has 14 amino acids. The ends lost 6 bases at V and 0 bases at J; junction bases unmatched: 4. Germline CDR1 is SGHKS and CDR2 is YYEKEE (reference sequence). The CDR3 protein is CASTNRGNQETQYF. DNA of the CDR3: TGTGCCAGCACCAACAGGGGGAACCAAGAGACCCAGTACTTC.

The CDR3 DNA follows: TGTGCCAGCAGCCGCCGACAAGAGGACTCACCCCTCCACTTT. Protein: CASSRRQEDSPLHF. The gene calls are TRBV14 and TRBJ1-6, with D unclear. V lost 4 bases and J lost 10, with 14 bases in between. The CDR3 is 14 amino acids. Per the germline V gene, CDR1 is SGHDN and CDR2 is FVKESK.

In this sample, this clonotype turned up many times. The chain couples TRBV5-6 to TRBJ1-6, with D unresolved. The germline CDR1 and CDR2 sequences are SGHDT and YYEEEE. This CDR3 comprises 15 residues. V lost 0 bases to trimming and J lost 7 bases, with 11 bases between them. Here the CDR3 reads CASSLDPGVNSPLHF. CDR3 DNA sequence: TGTGCCAGCAGCTTGGATCCAGGAGTAAATTCACCCCTCCACTTT.